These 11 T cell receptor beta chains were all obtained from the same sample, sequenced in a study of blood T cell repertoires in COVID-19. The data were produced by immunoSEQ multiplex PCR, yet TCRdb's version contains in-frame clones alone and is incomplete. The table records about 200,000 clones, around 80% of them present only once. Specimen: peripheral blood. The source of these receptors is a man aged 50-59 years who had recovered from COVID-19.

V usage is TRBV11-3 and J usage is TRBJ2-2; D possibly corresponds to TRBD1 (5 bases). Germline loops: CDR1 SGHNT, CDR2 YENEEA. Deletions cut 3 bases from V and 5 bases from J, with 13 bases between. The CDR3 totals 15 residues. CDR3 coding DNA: TGTGCCAGCAGCTTCCGTCAGGGCCTGACCGGGGAGCTGTTTTTT. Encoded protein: CASSFRQGLTGELFF. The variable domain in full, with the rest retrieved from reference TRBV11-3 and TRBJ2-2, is EAGVVQSPRYKIIEKKQPVAFWCNPISGHNTLYWYLQNLGQGPELLIRYENEEAVDDSQLPKDRFSAERLKGVDSTLKIQPAELGDSAVYLCASSFRQGLTGELFFGEGSRLTVL.

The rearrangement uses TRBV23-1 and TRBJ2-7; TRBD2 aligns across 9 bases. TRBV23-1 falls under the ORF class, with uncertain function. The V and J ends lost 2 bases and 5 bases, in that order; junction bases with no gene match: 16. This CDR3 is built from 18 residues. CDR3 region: CASSQPQVRLAGSHEQYF. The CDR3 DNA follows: TGCGCCAGCAGTCAACCCCAGGTTAGGCTAGCGGGGTCTCACGAGCAGTACTTC.

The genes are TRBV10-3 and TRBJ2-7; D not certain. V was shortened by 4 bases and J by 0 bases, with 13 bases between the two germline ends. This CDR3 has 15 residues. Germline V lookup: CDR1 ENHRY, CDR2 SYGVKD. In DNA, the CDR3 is TGTGCCATCAGTGCCTCCTTCACAAGCTCCTACGAGCAGTACTTC. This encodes CAISASFTSSYEQYF.

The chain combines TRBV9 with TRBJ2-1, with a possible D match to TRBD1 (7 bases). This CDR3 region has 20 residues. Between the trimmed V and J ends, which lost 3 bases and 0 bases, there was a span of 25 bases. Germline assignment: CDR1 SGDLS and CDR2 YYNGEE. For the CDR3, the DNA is TGTGCCAGCAGCGCCAGAACAGGGGAACTAGCTAGAAGCTCCTACAATGAGCAGTTCTTC. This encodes CASSARTGELARSSYNEQFF.

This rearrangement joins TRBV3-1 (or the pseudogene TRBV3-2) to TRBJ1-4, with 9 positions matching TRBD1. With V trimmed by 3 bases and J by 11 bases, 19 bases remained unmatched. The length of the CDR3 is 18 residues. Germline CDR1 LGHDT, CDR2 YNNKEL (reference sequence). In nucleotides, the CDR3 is TGTGCCAGCAGCCAGCAACCGGGACAGGGTTCGGTGCGGATCAAACTGTTTTTT. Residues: CASSQQPGQGSVRIKLFF.

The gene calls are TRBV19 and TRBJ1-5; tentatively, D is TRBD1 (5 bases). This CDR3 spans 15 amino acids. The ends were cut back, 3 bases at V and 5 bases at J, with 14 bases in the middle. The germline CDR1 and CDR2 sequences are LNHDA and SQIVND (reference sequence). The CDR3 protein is CASSIPVRGYQPQHF. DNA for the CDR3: TGTGCCAGTAGTATTCCTGTCCGGGGGTATCAGCCCCAGCATTTT.

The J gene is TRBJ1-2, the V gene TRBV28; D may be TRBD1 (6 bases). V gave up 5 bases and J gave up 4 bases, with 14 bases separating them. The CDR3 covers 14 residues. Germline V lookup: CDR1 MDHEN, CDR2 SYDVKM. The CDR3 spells CASSKLGQPYGYTF. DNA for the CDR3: TGTGCCAGCAGTAAACTCGGACAGCCCTATGGCTACACCTTC.

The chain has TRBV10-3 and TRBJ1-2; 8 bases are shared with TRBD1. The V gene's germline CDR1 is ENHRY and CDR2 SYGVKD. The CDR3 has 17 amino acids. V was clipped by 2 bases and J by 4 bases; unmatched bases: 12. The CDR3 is CAISEVRRGRLSYGYTF. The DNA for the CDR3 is TGTGCCATCAGTGAGGTCCGCAGGGGGCGGCTAAGCTATGGCTACACCTTC.

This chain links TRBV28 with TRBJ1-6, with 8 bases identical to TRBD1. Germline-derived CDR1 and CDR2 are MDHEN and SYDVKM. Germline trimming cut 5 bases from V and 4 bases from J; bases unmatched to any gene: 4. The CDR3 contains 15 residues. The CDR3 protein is CASSTRQGYNSPLHF. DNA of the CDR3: TGTGCCAGCAGTACACGACAGGGGTATAATTCACCCCTCCACTTT.

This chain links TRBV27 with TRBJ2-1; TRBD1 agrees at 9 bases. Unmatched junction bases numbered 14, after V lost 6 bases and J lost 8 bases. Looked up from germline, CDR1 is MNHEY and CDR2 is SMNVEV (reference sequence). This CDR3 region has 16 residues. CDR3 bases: TGTGCCAGCAGCATTCTCGGGACAGGGACTAAGTATGAGCAGTTCTTC. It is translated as CASSILGTGTKYEQFF.

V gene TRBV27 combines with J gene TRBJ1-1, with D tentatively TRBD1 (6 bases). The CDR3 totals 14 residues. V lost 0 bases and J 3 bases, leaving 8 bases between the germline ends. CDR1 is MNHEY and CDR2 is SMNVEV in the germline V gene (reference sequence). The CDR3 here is CASSLSGGDTEAFF. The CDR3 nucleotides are TGTGCCAGCAGTTTATCAGGGGGGGACACTGAAGCTTTCTTT.